These T cell receptor beta chains were read from a single sample in a study of cytomegalovirus exposure and HLA in healthy donors. The protocol was immunoSEQ multiplex PCR, while the TCRdb copy is restricted to in-frame clones and leaves out a portion. Of about 160,000 clones in the sample, roughly 80% were seen once. Sample: PBMCs. The source of these receptors is a man aged 35 to 55 in good health and CMV-seropositive. CDR3s leave out the opening cysteine and the closing phenylalanine or tryptophan. The D gene is left open where the match is weak.

CDR3 protein	V gene	J gene	D gene
ASSKKREDYEQY	TRBV21-1	TRBJ2-7	-
ASSRGGEPQH	TRBV2	TRBJ1-5	-
SARAYEQF	TRBV20-1	TRBJ2-1	-
ASSQQGAEGAF	TRBV28	TRBJ1-1	TRBD1
SVAGGSYEQY	TRBV29-1	TRBJ2-7	TRBD1
ASSGRDRAYEQY	TRBV13	TRBJ2-7	TRBD1
ASRQNQETQY	TRBV14	TRBJ2-5	-
ASRLGVSYGYT	TRBV6-5	TRBJ1-2	-
ASSFLAGEGNEQF	TRBV5-1	TRBJ2-1	TRBD2
ATRLAGGYNEQF	TRBV2	TRBJ2-1	TRBD2
ASSQGATGSLYNEQF	TRBV4-1	TRBJ2-1	-
ATSTGKNTEAF	TRBV27	TRBJ1-1	-
ASRGQSNQPQH	TRBV2	TRBJ1-5	TRBD1
ATKDGSSYEQY	TRBV19	TRBJ2-7	-
ASGTTVEAF	TRBV27	TRBJ1-1	-
ASSPGLAQETQY	TRBV11-2	TRBJ2-5	TRBD2
ASSQAGFYGYT	TRBV14	TRBJ1-2	-
ASSLIQVDYGYT	TRBV11-3	TRBJ1-2	-
ASSSYDSYEQY	TRBV28	TRBJ2-7	-
ASSSPGTSGSTDTQY	TRBV28	TRBJ2-3	TRBD2
ASSTKREGLIYEQY	TRBV5-4	TRBJ2-7	TRBD2
ASSSGGSGRAYEQY	TRBV7-2	TRBJ2-7	TRBD2
ASSPQYPSDGYT	TRBV19	TRBJ1-2	-
ASSGVNRGTEAF	TRBV6-1	TRBJ1-1	-
ASSLTGPLTGANVLT	TRBV5-4	TRBJ2-6	-
ASSPPGGGGLPGANVLT	TRBV7-9	TRBJ2-6	-
ASSLAGTTEETQY	TRBV5-1	TRBJ2-5	TRBD2
ASSLPIGGGWADTQY	TRBV5-1	TRBJ2-3	TRBD2
ASSQDWATGSNQPQH	TRBV4-3	TRBJ1-5	-
ASRAGRAEETQY	TRBV7-2	TRBJ2-5	TRBD2
SVSVLPGNTIY	TRBV29-1	TRBJ1-3	-
ASSLPAGGISRELF	TRBV11-2	TRBJ2-2	TRBD2
ASSILSSGANGLT	TRBV25-1	TRBJ2-6	-
ASRRTGKYEQY	TRBV5-8	TRBJ2-7	TRBD1
ASSNGEVSYGYT	TRBV18	TRBJ1-2	-
ASSRLIGRGSIEGGT	TRBV19	TRBJ1-2	-
TSSACRGIEAF	TRBV1	TRBJ1-1	-
ASRSIGSSPLH	TRBV27	TRBJ1-6	-
ASSQELAGVYEQY	TRBV4-3	TRBJ2-7	TRBD2
SSSLGSYTEAF	TRBV7-9	TRBJ1-1	-
ASSPGANVLT	TRBV6-6	TRBJ2-6	-
ASKSASGGYEQY	TRBV27	TRBJ2-7	TRBD2
ASSSGTVNTGELF	TRBV5-4	TRBJ2-2	TRBD2
ASRPGQTYEQY	TRBV28	-	TRBD1
ASSQTRDLDRRGQF	TRBV4-1	TRBJ2-1	-
ASSVDGSVKNIQY	TRBV9	TRBJ2-4	-
ASSLVHYEQY	TRBV11-2	TRBJ2-7	-